Described below is a single T cell receptor (beta chain) sequence and its context. The sample belongs to a study of STAT5B mutations in CD4+ large granular lymphocyte leukemia. Germline assignment: CDR1 SGHVS and CDR2 FNYEAQ. The CDR3 is 18 amino acids. After removal of 4 bases from V and 5 bases from J, the junction contained 11 bases not matched to a gene. TCRdb keeps only in-frame clones here, not all; method: immunoSEQ multiplex PCR. The repertoire holds fewer than 40,000 clones, with more than 65% as singletons. Sequencing input: CD4+ T cells from blood buffy coats. The chain joins TRBV7-6 to TRBJ2-7; 16 positions match TRBD2. The source of this sequence is a human donor in good health. The DNA of the CDR3 is TGTGCCAGCAGCTCTCCGGGACTAGCGGGAGGGCCTAATGACGAGCAGTACTTC. This gives the protein CASSSPGLAGGPNDEQYF.